One TCR beta chain is described in this entry. Its antigen remains unknown. Preparation of the TCRbeta library was carried out with unique molecular identifiers. TCRdb fed the PCR reads into MiXCR, producing one record per CDR3 protein. The profile shows about 300,000 distinct CDR3 sequences, 6.5% to 9% of them singletons. This sample was taken from a study of T-cell reconstitution after alpha-beta-depleted transplantation in children. Germline V gene sequence: CDR1 MNHEY, CDR2 SMNVEV (reference sequence). V trimming: 6 bases; J trimming: 0 bases; junction bases outside the gene matches: 4. The CDR3 sequence is 17 residues long. Regarding the study as a whole: Newly produced T cells mostly accounted for T-cell counts and diversity one year post-transplant.

The clonotype originates from a female patient aged 2-9 years who had a stem cell transplant for Fanconi anemia, so the T cells may come from the graft donor. The material sequenced was peripheral blood, taken 360 days after TCRalphabeta/CD19-depleted stem cell transplant. The V gene is TRBV27, the J gene TRBJ2-6, with 11 nucleotides matching TRBD1. For the CDR3, the DNA is TGTGCCAGCAGATACGGGACAGGGGGCTCTGGGGCCAACGTCCTGACTTTC. Encoded protein: CASRYGTGGSGANVLTF.